This passage covers 9 T cell receptor beta chains from one sample sequenced in a study of T cells in Graves' hyperthyroidism and ophthalmopathy. Researchers took RNA transcripts and amplified the TCR beta CDR3 regions from them. HTBI primers drove first-round RT-PCR of the TCR CDR3. TCRdb analysed the multiplex PCR reads with MiXCR anew, one entry per CDR3 protein. Among approximately 400,000 distinct CDR3 sequences listed, approximately 15% were seen once. The source material was blood. The receptor source for this set is a woman younger than 35 with Graves' hyperthyroidism.

This clonotype occurred a few times. V is TRBV29-1 and J is TRBJ2-1; D is perhaps TRBD2 (6 bases). This CDR3 region has 13 residues. Deletions cut 7 bases from V and 2 bases from J, with 12 bases between. From germline, CDR1 is SQVTM and CDR2 ANQGSEA. Here the CDR3 DNA reads TGCAGCGACGCGGAGGGACCCTACAATGAGCAGTTCTTC. As protein: CSDAEGPYNEQFF.

This clonotype appeared a few times. The chain couples TRBV10-1 to TRBJ2-2; unclear D gene. Looked up from germline, CDR1 is WNHNN and CDR2 is SYGVQD (reference sequence). V was clipped by 3 bases and J by 8 bases, with 4 bases between them. CDR3 length: 11 residues. The CDR3 sequence is CASSDSGELFF. In DNA, the CDR3 is TGCGCCAGCAGTGATTCTGGGGAGCTGTTTTTT.

This clonotype was seen many times. The V and J genes are TRBV28 and TRBJ2-5, with TRBD2 matching over 12 bases. The germline V gene has CDR1 MDHEN and CDR2 SYDVKM. The CDR3 consists of 18 residues. With V trimmed by 6 bases and J by 1 base, 12 bases remained unmatched. The CDR3 nucleotides read TGTGCCAGCAGATTCAAGGGACTAGCGGGCCACTCCCAAGAGACCCAGTACTTC. As protein: CASRFKGLAGHSQETQYF. Filled out from reference TRBV28 and TRBJ2-5, the complete variable domain reads DVKVTQSSRYLVKRTGEKVFLECVQDMDHENMFWYRQDPGLGLRLIYFSYDVKMKEKGDIPEGYSVSREKKERFSLILESASTNQTSMYLCASRFKGLAGHSQETQYFGPGTRLLVL.

The chain joins TRBV19 to TRBJ1-5, with D uncertain. Germline V gives CDR1 LNHDA, CDR2 SQIVND (reference sequence). CDR3 length equals 15 residues. The V end was cut by 7 bases, the J end by 7 bases, with 20 bases between. This chain's CDR3 is CASTFSRRSRQPQHF. The DNA of the CDR3 is TGTGCCAGTACCTTTTCACGGCGCTCACGGCAGCCCCAGCATTTT.

There are many counts of this clonotype. The chain combines TRBV20-1 with TRBJ1-2; TRBD1 aligns across 9 bases. V was pared by 2 bases and J by 4 bases, with 5 bases of the junction left unmatched. The CDR3 totals 14 residues. The germline CDR1 and CDR2 sequences are DFQATT and SNEGSKA (reference sequence). The CDR3 nucleotides are TGCAGTGCTAGAAGAATGGACAGGGGCTATGGCTACACCTTC. It yields the protein CSARRMDRGYGYTF.

This clonotype was detected only a few times. The J gene is TRBJ2-1, the V gene TRBV10-2, with D unclear. The V end lost 2 bases, the J end lost 6 bases, and 8 bases lay between the germline ends. Per germline, CDR1 WSHSY and CDR2 SAAADI. The CDR3 length is 13 residues. CDR3 nucleotide sequence: TGCGCCAGCAGTGAGCCCCGGCCCAATGAGCAGTTCTTC. It specifies CASSEPRPNEQFF.

This clonotype was counted at least ten times. CDR3 amino acids: CASSYSGWDATNEKLFF. In nucleotides, the CDR3 is TGTGCCAGCAGTTACTCGGGCTGGGACGCAACTAATGAAAAACTGTTTTTT. The rearrangement joins TRBV6-5 to TRBJ1-4, with D possibly matching TRBD1 (5 bases). This CDR3 contains 17 residues. Germline CDR1 and CDR2: MNHEY and SVGAGI. Trimming removed 0 bases from V and 0 bases from J, with 11 bases in between.

The rearrangement uses TRBV20-1 and TRBJ1-2, with D possibly being TRBD1 (5 bases). Germline-derived CDR1 and CDR2 are DFQATT and SNEGSKA (reference sequence). This CDR3 is 12 amino acids long. The CDR3 coding sequence is TGCAGGGCCGGGACTCACGTCAATGGCTACACCTTC. It encodes CRAGTHVNGYTF.

This clonotype was seen only a few times. This chain connects TRBV6-2 or TRBV6-3 to TRBJ2-1, with TRBD1 matching over 7 bases. CDR1 MNHEY and CDR2 SVGEGT come from the germline V gene. The CDR3 is 13 residues long. J was trimmed by 9 bases and V by 5 bases; bases with no gene match: 7. In DNA, the CDR3 is TGTGCCAGCAGTAGGGACAGCGAAGGTGAGCAGTTCTTC. Translating gives CASSRDSEGEQFF.